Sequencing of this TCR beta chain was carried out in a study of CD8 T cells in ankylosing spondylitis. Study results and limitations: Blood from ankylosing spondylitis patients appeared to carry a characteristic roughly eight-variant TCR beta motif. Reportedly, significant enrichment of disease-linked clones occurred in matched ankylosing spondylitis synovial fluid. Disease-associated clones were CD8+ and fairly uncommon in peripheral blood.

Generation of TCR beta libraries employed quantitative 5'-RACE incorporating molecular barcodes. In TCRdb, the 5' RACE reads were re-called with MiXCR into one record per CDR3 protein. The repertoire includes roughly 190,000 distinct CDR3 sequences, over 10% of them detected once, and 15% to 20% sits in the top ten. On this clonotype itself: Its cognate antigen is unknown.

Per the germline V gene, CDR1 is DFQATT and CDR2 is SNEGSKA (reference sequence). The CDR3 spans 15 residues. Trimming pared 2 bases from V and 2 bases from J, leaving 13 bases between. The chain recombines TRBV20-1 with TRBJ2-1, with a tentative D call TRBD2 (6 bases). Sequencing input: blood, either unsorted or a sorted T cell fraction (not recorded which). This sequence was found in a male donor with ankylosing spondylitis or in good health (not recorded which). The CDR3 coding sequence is TGCAGTGCTAGACAGTGGGGGGTGCCCTACAATGAGCAGTTCTTC. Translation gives CSARQWGVPYNEQFF.